Listed below are T cell receptor beta chains from one sample, sequenced in a study of shared clonotypes between healthy human individuals. Measured with immunoSEQ multiplex PCR; TCRdb has only the in-frame clones, and not every one. The sample lists some 1 million clones, about 76% occurring once. Source material: memory CD4+ T cells sorted from blood. The receptor source for this set is a young man in good health. The CDR3 runs from the conserved cysteine through the conserved F or W. Each record gives: CDR3 DNA, CDR3 protein, J gene, V gene, clone size, D gene. D genes are given only for firm matches. Clone size is stated in some rows and not others, as once, few, many or a class when expanded.

TGTGCCAGCTCACTGGGCGGAGTGATGAATTCACCCCTCCACTTT	CASSLGGVMNSPLHF	TRBJ1-6	TRBV18	few	-
TGTGCCAGCAGCCTACACCGGGACACCGAGCAGTACTTC	CASSLHRDTEQYF	TRBJ2-7	TRBV6-5	-	-
TGTGCCTGGAGCAGGGACAGGGGCAACGAAAAACTGTTTTTT	CAWSRDRGNEKLFF	TRBJ1-4	TRBV30	-	TRBD1
TGTGCCAGCAGCGCCCACGTCACCCAGTACTTC	CASSAHVTQYF	TRBJ2-7	TRBV11-2	-	-
TGTGCCAGCAGCTTAGTCCCCGGGGAGAGGTTCTTC	CASSLVPGERFF	TRBJ2-1	TRBV7-6	-	-
TGTGCCAGCAGCCAAGAAGGCGGGGGAAGCTCCTACGAGCAGTACTTC	CASSQEGGGSSYEQYF	TRBJ2-7	TRBV4-2	few	TRBD2
TGTGCCATCAAAGCGAGCACCGGGGAGCTGTTTTTT	CAIKASTGELFF	TRBJ2-2	TRBV10-3	few	-
TGCAGTGCTAGAGCCTACAATGAGCAGTTCTTC	CSARAYNEQFF	TRBJ2-1	TRBV20-1	-	-
TGTGCCAGCAGCGTAGAGGGTCTACCAGCTTTCTTT	CASSVEGLPAFF	TRBJ1-1	TRBV9	-	-
TGTGCCAGCAGTTACCTCACTGAAGCTTTCTTT	CASSYLTEAFF	TRBJ1-1	TRBV28	-	-
TGTGCCACCAGCATAGCGGGAGGCTACGAGCAGTACTTC	CATSIAGGYEQYF	TRBJ2-7	TRBV15	-	TRBD2
TGCAGCGTTCGAGGGGATAACAAAGGAGGGTTTGAAGCTTTCTTT	CSVRGDNKGGFEAFF	TRBJ1-1	TRBV29-1	-	-
TGCGCCAGCAGCCCAACCGGGACAGGGGGCGGGTCGAACATTCAGTACTTC	CASSPTGTGGGSNIQYF	TRBJ2-4	TRBV5-1	-	TRBD1
TGTGCCAGCAGGACGGGACAGTTGGGGAGCTCCTATAATTCACCCCTCCACTTT	CASRTGQLGSSYNSPLHF	TRBJ1-6	TRBV25-1	-	TRBD1
TGCACCAGCAGCCAAGGACCGAATACGCAGTATTTT	CTSSQGPNTQYF	TRBJ2-3	TRBV1	-	-
TGTGCCATCAAAAGCGACCCGAACACTGAAGCTTTCTTT	CAIKSDPNTEAFF	TRBJ1-1	TRBV10-3	-	-
TGCAGCGTTGGGCCGCCGGGACAGGATAGTAGGCAGTTCTTC	CSVGPPGQDSRQFF	TRBJ2-1	TRBV29-1	few	TRBD1
TGTGCCTGGACCCTCACTCCCCTATACGAGCAGTACTTC	CAWTLTPLYEQYF	TRBJ2-7	TRBV30	-	-
TGTGCCAGCAGCCCAAGCACGAATGGAAACACCATATATTTT	CASSPSTNGNTIYF	TRBJ1-3	TRBV7-3	once	-
TGCGCCAGCAGCTTGGCCGCGGGGGCCTCCTATAATTCACCCCTCCACTTT	CASSLAAGASYNSPLHF	TRBJ1-6	TRBV5-1	-	-
TGCGCCAGCAGCCAAGGAATGGGAGTACGGGGAGATACGCAGTATTTT	CASSQGMGVRGDTQYF	TRBJ2-3	TRBV4-1	-	-
TGTGCCAGCAGCCCCGGGAGGGCGGACACTGAAGCTTTCTTT	CASSPGRADTEAFF	TRBJ1-1	TRBV5-4	-	-
TGCGCCAGCAGCCGGGGCGTTTCCGAGCGGGGGGTGTACAATGAGCAGTTCTTC	CASSRGVSERGVYNEQFF	TRBJ2-1	TRBV4-1	-	TRBD2
TGTGCCAGCTCTACCACCCGGGGTGGCTACGAGCAGTACTTC	CASSTTRGGYEQYF	TRBJ2-7	TRBV6-5	-	-
TGTGCCAGCAGTTCGGGACAGGGCGCACCCCACACCTTC	CASSSGQGAPHTF	TRBJ1-2	TRBV28	-	TRBD1
TGCGCCAGCAGCTTGTACGGGTTCAAGCAAGAGACCCAGTACTTC	CASSLYGFKQETQYF	TRBJ2-5	TRBV5-1	-	-
TGTGCCAGCAGCCCGGGACAGCACAATTCACCCCTCCACTTT	CASSPGQHNSPLHF	TRBJ1-6	TRBV5-4	once	TRBD1
TGTGCCAGCCACAGGGACTATGGCTACACCTTC	CASHRDYGYTF	TRBJ1-2	TRBV6-6	few	-
TGTGCCAGCAGCGGACAGACAGGGGGTTTGAGCGAGCAGTACTTC	CASSGQTGGLSEQYF	TRBJ2-7	TRBV5-4	-	TRBD1
TGCAGCGTTGAATTCGTAGGGGCTTATGAGCAGTACTTC	CSVEFVGAYEQYF	TRBJ2-5	TRBV29-1	-	-
TGCGCCAGCAGCTTGGCCCAGGGATCCAGCTACTCACCCCTCCACTTT	CASSLAQGSSYSPLHF	TRBJ1-6	TRBV5-1	few	-
TGTGCCAGCAGTATCACTGGGGCCAACGTCCTGACTTTC	CASSITGANVLTF	TRBJ2-6	TRBV19	-	-
TGTGCCAGCAGGTGGGGGCTAGCGGGAGTCCCAGATACGCAGTATTTT	CASRWGLAGVPDTQYF	TRBJ2-3	TRBV7-8	-	TRBD2
TGTGCCAGCGCCTCTAGCGGGGGGCGCAATGAGCAGTTCTTC	CASASSGGRNEQFF	TRBJ2-1	TRBV6-1	-	TRBD2
TGTGCCAGCAGCCAAGCCGCGAGACAGCAGGATGAAAAACTGTTTTTT	CASSQAARQQDEKLFF	TRBJ1-4	TRBV4-2	-	-
TGTGCCAGCAGCTTGGGGGGCACAGGCGGTTCACCCCTCCACTTT	CASSLGGTGGSPLHF	TRBJ1-6	TRBV5-4	-	-
TGCGCCAGCAGCTTGGAGGCTAGCGGGACAGGCGATACGCAGTATTTT	CASSLEASGTGDTQYF	TRBJ2-3	TRBV5-1	-	-
TGCGCCAGCAGCTTGGGGCAGATTGGAGATACGCAGTATTTT	CASSLGQIGDTQYF	TRBJ2-3	TRBV5-1	once	-
TGTGCCAGCAGCCGGAACTCCTACGAGCAGTACTTC	CASSRNSYEQYF	TRBJ2-7	TRBV7-2	-	-
TGCGCCAGCAGCCCCTTCGTAGGAGCGGGGACAAACAATGAGCAGTTCTTC	CASSPFVGAGTNNEQFF	TRBJ2-1	TRBV4-1	-	-
TGTGCCAGCGGGGGGGGAGGGAACACTGAAGCTTTCTTT	CASGGGGNTEAFF	TRBJ1-1	TRBV6-1	-	-
TGTGCCAGCTCACTATATCCCGGGACAGGGGTTCAAGAGACCCAGTACTTC	CASSLYPGTGVQETQYF	TRBJ2-5	TRBV18	-	TRBD1
TGCGCCAGCAGCCCCGGGGTGGGCTATGGCTACACCTTC	CASSPGVGYGYTF	TRBJ1-2	TRBV10-2	-	-
TGTGCCAGCAGCGCGGTTCTAAATCAGCCCCAGCATTTT	CASSAVLNQPQHF	TRBJ1-5	TRBV6-6	once	-
TGCGCCAGCAGCTCAACTGGACTAGCGGGAGCCGGGGAGCTGTTTTTT	CASSSTGLAGAGELFF	TRBJ2-2	TRBV5-1	-	TRBD2
TGCGCCAGCAGCCCAGGGACTAGCGGGGGAACATACACAGATACGCAGTATTTT	CASSPGTSGGTYTDTQYF	TRBJ2-3	TRBV4-1	-	TRBD2
TGTGCCATCAGTGTACAGTTAGGGGCACCCACAGATACGCAGTATTTT	CAISVQLGAPTDTQYF	TRBJ2-3	TRBV10-3	-	-
TGCAGCGTTTCGAGGACAGGGTCGCCGAACACTGAAGCTTTCTTT	CSVSRTGSPNTEAFF	TRBJ1-1	TRBV29-1	few	TRBD1
TGTGCCAGCAGTACCACAGGGGCCTACCACAACGAGCAGTACTTC	CASSTTGAYHNEQYF	TRBJ2-7	TRBV6-1	-	TRBD1
TGTGCCAGCAACCGGGACACGTCCTACAATGAGCAGTTCTTC	CASNRDTSYNEQFF	TRBJ2-1	TRBV19	-	-
TGCGCCAGCAGTCAATCGCCCGGGTCTGGGGCCAACGTCCTGACTTTC	CASSQSPGSGANVLTF	TRBJ2-6	TRBV23-1	-	-
TGTGCCATCAGTGACATTAGGGACAGGGCGAACACTGAAGCTTTCTTT	CAISDIRDRANTEAFF	TRBJ1-1	TRBV10-3	-	TRBD1
TGTGCCAGCAAGCAACAGGAGAACACTGAAGCTTTCTTT	CASKQQENTEAFF	TRBJ1-1	TRBV7-2	few	-
TGCGCCAGCAGTGAAGGACATCCGTACACTGAAGCTTTCTTT	CASSEGHPYTEAFF	TRBJ1-1	TRBV10-1	-	-
TGTGCCAGCAGTTTAAACAGGGGCCCCAATCAGCCCCAGCATTTT	CASSLNRGPNQPQHF	TRBJ1-5	TRBV27	-	TRBD1